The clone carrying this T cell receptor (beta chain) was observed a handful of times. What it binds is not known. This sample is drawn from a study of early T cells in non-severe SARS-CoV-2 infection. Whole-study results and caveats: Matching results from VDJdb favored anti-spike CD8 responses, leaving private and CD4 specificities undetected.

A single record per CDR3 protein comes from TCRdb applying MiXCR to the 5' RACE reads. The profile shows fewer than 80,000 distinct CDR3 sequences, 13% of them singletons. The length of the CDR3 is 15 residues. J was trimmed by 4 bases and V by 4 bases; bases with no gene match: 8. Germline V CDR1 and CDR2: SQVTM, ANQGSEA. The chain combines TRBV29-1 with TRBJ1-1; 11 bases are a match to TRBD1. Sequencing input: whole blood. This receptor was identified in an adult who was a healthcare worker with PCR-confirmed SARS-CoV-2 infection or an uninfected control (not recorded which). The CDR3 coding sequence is TGCAGCGTTGTTCGGCCGGGACAGGGGGGCACTGAAGCTTTCTTT. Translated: CSVVRPGQGGTEAFF.